This paragraph reports one T cell receptor beta chain. The sample belongs to a study of T cell responses to AZD1222 COVID-19 vaccine. Trimming took 3 bases from V and 0 from J; bases not matched to a gene: 13. This CDR3 has 18 amino acids. CDR1 is MGHRA, CDR2 YSYEKL, per germline. Measured with immunoSEQ multiplex PCR; TCRdb has only the in-frame clones, and not every one. Of around 28,000 clones listed, roughly 78% are singletons. The source material was peripheral blood, sampled on day 0 of AZD1222 vaccination. The receptor was isolated from an adult in good health. The gene calls are TRBV4-1 and TRBJ2-5; 7 positions agree with TRBD2. The CDR3 sequence is CASSHRRGEGMYQETQYF. The CDR3 region has the DNA TGCGCCAGCAGCCATCGACGAGGGGAGGGGATGTACCAAGAGACCCAGTACTTC.